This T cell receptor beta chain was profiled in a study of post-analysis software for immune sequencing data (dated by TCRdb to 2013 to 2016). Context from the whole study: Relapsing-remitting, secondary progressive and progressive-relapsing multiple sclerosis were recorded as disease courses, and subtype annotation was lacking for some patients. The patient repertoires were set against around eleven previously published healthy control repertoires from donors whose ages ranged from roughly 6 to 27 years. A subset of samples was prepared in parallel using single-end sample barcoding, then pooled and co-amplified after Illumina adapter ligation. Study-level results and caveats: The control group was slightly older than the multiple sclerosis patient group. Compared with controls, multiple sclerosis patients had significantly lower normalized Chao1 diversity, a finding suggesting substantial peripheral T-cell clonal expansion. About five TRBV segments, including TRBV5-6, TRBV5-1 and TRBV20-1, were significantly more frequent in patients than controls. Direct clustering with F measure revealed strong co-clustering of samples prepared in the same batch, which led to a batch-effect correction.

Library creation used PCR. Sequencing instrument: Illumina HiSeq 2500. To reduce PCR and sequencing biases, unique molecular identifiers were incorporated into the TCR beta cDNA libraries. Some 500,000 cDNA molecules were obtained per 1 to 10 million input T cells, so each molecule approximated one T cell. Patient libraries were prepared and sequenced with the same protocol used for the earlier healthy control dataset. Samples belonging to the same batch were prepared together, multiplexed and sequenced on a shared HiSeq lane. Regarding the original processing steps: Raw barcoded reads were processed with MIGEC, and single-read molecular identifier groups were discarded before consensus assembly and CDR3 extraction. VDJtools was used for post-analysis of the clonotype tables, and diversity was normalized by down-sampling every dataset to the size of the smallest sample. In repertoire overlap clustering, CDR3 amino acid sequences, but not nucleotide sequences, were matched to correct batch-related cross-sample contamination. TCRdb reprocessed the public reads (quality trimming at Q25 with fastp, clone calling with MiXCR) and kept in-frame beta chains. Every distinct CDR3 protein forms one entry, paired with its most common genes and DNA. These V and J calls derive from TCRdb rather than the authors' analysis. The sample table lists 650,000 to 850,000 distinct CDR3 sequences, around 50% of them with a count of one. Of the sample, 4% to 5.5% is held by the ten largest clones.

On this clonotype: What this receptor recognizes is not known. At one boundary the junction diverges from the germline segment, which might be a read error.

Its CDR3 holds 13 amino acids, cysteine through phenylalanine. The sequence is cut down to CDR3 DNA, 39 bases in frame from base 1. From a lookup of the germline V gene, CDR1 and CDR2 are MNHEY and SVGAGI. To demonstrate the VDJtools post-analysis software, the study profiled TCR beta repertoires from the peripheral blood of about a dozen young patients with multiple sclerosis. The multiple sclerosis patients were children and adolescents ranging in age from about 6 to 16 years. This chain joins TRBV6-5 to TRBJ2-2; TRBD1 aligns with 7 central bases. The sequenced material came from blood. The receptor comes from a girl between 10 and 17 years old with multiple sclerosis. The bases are TGTGCCAGCAGGACAGGGAGCACCGGGGAGCCGTTTTTT. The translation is CASRTGSTGEPFF.